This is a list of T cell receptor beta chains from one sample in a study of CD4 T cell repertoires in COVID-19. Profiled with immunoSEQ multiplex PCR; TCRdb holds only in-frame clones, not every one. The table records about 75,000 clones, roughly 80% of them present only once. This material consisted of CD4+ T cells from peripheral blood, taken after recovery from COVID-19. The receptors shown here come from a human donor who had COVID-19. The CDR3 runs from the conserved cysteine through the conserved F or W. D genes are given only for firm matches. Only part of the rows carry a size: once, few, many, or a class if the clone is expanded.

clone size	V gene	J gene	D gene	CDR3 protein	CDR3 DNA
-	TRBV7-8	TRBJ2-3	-	CASSPPRRDTQYF	TGTGCCAGCAGCCCCCCCCGGAGGGATACGCAGTATTTT
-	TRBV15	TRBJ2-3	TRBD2	CATSSSGGSADTQYF	TGTGCCACCAGCAGTAGCGGGGGAAGTGCAGATACGCAGTATTTT
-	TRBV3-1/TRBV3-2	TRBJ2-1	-	CASSQVAEQFF	TGTGCCAGCAGCCAAGTTGCGGAGCAGTTCTTC
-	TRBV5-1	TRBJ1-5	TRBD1	CASSLTGGKAQPQHF	TGCGCCAGCAGCTTGACAGGGGGCAAGGCTCAGCCCCAGCATTTT
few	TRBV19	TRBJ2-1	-	CASSSKAGVEQFF	TGTGCCAGTAGTTCCAAAGCCGGGGTCGAGCAGTTCTTC
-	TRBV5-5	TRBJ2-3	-	CASSFSGALTDTQYF	TGTGCCAGCAGCTTCTCCGGGGCGCTCACAGATACGCAGTATTTT
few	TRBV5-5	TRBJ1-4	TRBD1	CASSFQDRSFEKLFF	TGTGCCAGCAGCTTCCAGGACAGGTCGTTTGAAAAACTGTTTTTT
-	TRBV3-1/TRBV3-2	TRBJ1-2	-	CASTKHGSYGYTF	TGTGCCAGCACCAAGCACGGTAGCTATGGCTACACCTTC
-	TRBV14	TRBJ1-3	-	CASSQLYRDTIYF	TGTGCCAGCAGCCAGCTTTATAGGGACACCATATATTTT
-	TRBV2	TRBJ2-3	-	CASSEVGGLDTDTQYF	TGTGCCAGCAGTGAAGTCGGGGGGCTTGACACAGATACGCAGTATTTT
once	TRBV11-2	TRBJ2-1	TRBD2	CASSPFLSGGGNEQFF	TGTGCCAGCAGCCCCTTCCTGTCGGGAGGGGGCAATGAGCAGTTCTTC
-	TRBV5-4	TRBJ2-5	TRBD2	CASSWRGYETQYF	TGTGCCAGCAGCTGGCGGGGGTATGAGACCCAGTACTTC
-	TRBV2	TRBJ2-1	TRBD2	CASSEDGGSWYEQFF	TGTGCCAGCAGTGAGGACGGGGGGTCTTGGTATGAGCAGTTCTTC
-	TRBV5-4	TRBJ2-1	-	CASSSPTGVTGDEQFF	TGTGCCAGCAGCTCCCCAACGGGAGTTACCGGCGATGAGCAGTTCTTC
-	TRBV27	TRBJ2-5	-	CASSTRLAAEGETQYF	TGTGCCAGCAGTACCCGGTTAGCGGCGGAGGGAGAGACCCAGTACTTC
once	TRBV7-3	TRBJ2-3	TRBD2	CASSSEAGGPIASTDTQYF	TGTGCCAGCAGCTCAGAAGCGGGGGGGCCGATAGCTAGCACAGATACGCAGTATTTT
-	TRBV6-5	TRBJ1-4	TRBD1	CASSPFGQGQAF	TGTGCCAGCAGTCCCTTTGGACAGGGACAGGCTTTT
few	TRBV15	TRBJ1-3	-	CATSSLLGDRNTIYF	TGTGCCACCAGCTCCCTTCTCGGGGATAGAAACACCATATATTTT
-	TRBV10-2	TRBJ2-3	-	CASSEGVGGTDTQYF	TGCGCCAGCAGTGAGGGAGTGGGAGGCACAGATACGCAGTATTTT
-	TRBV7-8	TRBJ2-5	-	CASSLSPGGGTQYF	TGTGCCAGCAGCTTATCCCCGGGCGGCGGGACCCAGTACTTC
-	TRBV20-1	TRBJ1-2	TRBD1	CSASDRVEDYGYTF	TGCAGTGCTAGTGACAGGGTCGAGGACTATGGCTACACCTTC
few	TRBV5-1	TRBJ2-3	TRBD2	CASRTGLASTDTQYF	TGCGCCAGCAGAACCGGACTAGCCAGCACAGATACGCAGTATTTT
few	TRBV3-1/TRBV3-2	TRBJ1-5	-	CASSQAGVNQPQHF	TGTGCCAGCAGCCAAGCGGGGGTTAATCAGCCCCAGCATTTT